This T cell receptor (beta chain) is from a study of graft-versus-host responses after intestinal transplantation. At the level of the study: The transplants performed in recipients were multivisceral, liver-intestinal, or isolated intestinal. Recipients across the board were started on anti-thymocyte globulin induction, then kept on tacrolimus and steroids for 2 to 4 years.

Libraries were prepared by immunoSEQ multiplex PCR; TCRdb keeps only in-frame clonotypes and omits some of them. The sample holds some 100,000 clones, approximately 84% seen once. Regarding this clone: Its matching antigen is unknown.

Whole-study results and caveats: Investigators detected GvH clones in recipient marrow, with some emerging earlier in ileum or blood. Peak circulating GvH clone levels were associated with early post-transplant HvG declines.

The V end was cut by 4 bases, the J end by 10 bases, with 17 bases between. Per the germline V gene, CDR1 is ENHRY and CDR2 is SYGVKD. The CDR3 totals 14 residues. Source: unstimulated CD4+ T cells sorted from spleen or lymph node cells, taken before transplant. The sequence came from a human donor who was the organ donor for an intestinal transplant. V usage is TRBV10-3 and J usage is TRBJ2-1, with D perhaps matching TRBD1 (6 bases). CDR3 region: CAISGDISGREQFF. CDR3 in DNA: TGTGCCATCAGTGGGGACATCTCGGGTAGGGAGCAGTTCTTC.